The source of this T cell receptor beta chain is a study of OX40 agonist ivuxolimab in advanced cancers. About the research overall: The study gave patients intravenous ivuxolimab at 0.01 to 10 mg/kg every 2 weeks.

Data came from immunoSEQ multiplex PCR; TCRdb stores just in-frame clones and leaves some out. The repertoire has about 17,000 clones, around 77% of them found once; the top ten carry about 26%. Study-level results: Expanded clones tended on average to be more numerous among CD8+ T cells than CD4+.

With respect to this clone: Its specificity is unknown.

The V and J ends lost 0 bases and 3 bases respectively, with 11 bases between them. This CDR3 has 15 amino acids. Germline CDR1 reads MRHNA; CDR2 reads SNTAGT. V is TRBV6-4 and J is TRBJ2-5; tentative D call: TRBD1 (5 bases). The specimen comprised CD4+ or CD8+ T cells sorted from blood, sampled in a trial of the OX40 agonist ivuxolimab. This TCR was recovered from an adult with an advanced solid tumor such as melanoma, head and neck, liver or kidney cancer. CDR3 residues: CASSDSGTREETQYF. The CDR3 DNA reads TGTGCCAGCAGTGACTCGGGCACCAGGGAAGAGACCCAGTACTTC.